The 26 T cell receptor beta chains given below trace back to one sample, sequenced in a study of T cell responses to AZD1222 COVID-19 vaccine. The assay was immunoSEQ multiplex PCR, and TCRdb's table has in-frame clones only and misses some. The sample has around 100,000 clones, 90% seen once. This specimen consisted of peripheral blood, obtained on day 0 of AZD1222 vaccination. Source of these receptors: an adult in good health.

The chain carries TRBV3-1 (or the pseudogene TRBV3-2) and TRBJ1-5; D gene uncertain. The CDR3 loop spans 13 amino acids. V lost 1 base to trimming and J lost 8 bases, with 9 bases between them. Germline values: CDR1 LGHDT, CDR2 YNNKEL (reference sequence). The CDR3, as DNA: TGTGCCAGCAGCCAAGGGGGTCCGGAGCCCCAGCATTTT. Encoded protein: CASSQGGPEPQHF.

The chain is built from TRBV7-9 and TRBJ2-1, with 12 bases fitting TRBD2. CDR1 is SEHNR, CDR2 FQNEAQ, per germline (reference sequence). After removal of 1 base from V and 15 bases from J, the junction contained 4 bases not matched to a gene. The CDR3 has 13 residues. The CDR3 protein is CASSLELAGGLFF. CDR3 nucleotide sequence: TGTGCCAGCAGCTTAGAGCTAGCGGGGGGGCTGTTCTTC. Complete variable domain (other parts from reference TRBV7-9 and TRBJ2-1): DTGVSQNPRHKITKRGQNVTFRCDPISEHNRLYWYRQTLGQGPEFLTYFQNEAQLEKSRLLSDRFSAERPKGSFSTLEIQRTEQGDSAMYLCASSLELAGGLFFGPGTRLTVL.

This clone was seen more than once but under ten times. This specimen includes other DNA sequences encoding the same CDR3. This chain joins TRBV19 and TRBJ1-5; D possibly corresponds to TRBD1 (5 bases). The V end lost 3 bases, the J end lost 7 bases, and 10 bases lay between the germline ends. Germline values: CDR1 LNHDA, CDR2 SQIVND (reference sequence). This CDR3 spans 13 amino acids. CDR3 in amino acids: CASSMRGSQPQHF. In nucleotides, the CDR3 is TGTGCCAGTAGTATGAGGGGCTCGCAGCCCCAGCATTTT.

In DNA form, the CDR3 reads TGTGCCAGCAGCTTAGGGACTGGGTTCTTAGATACGCAGTATTTT. It encodes CASSLGTGFLDTQYF. The rearrangement uses TRBV7-3 and TRBJ2-3; D is perhaps TRBD2 (6 bases). Germline V gene sequence: CDR1 SGHTA, CDR2 FQGTGA. Trimming pared 2 bases from V and 5 bases from J, leaving 14 bases between. CDR3 length: 15 residues.

The chain uses TRBV12-3 or TRBV12-4 and TRBJ2-1, with no clear D. This CDR3 contains 12 residues. Deletions cut 5 bases from V and 8 bases from J, with 10 bases between. The CDR3 DNA is TGTGCCAGCAGTCCAACCACGGATGAGCAGTTCTTC. This sequence encodes CASSPTTDEQFF.

The rearrangement links TRBV7-3 to TRBJ2-2; 8 nucleotides agree with TRBD1. V lost 5 bases to trimming and J lost 5 bases; unmatched junction nucleotides: 7. Germline V gives CDR1 SGHTA, CDR2 FQGTGA. The CDR3 is made up of 15 amino acids. CDR3 coding DNA: TGTGCCAGCAGCACCAGGACAGGGATAACCGGGGAGCTGTTTTTT. The encoded protein is CASSTRTGITGELFF.

This clone was observed many times. The J gene is TRBJ2-3, the V gene TRBV27; tentatively, D is TRBD2 (5 bases). The CDR3 contains 15 residues. V lost 3 bases, J lost 2 bases, and 12 bases lay in between. Germline CDR1 and CDR2: MNHEY and SMNVEV (reference sequence). The CDR3 protein is CASSLRATYTDTQYF. In DNA, the CDR3 is TGTGCCAGCAGTTTGAGGGCGACATACACAGATACGCAGTATTTT.

This clone appeared once. The genes are TRBV23-1 and TRBJ1-3, with D unclear. TRBV23-1 is an ORF for which the function is uncertain. V lost 8 bases and J 3 bases, leaving 26 bases between the germline ends. The CDR3 loop spans 18 amino acids. CDR3 loop: CASARARLNDPVGNTIYF. CDR3 bases: TGCGCCAGCGCTAGGGCCCGATTAAACGACCCCGTTGGAAACACCATATATTTT.

The genes are TRBV7-9 and TRBJ1-3; D unresolved. Looked up from germline, CDR1 is SEHNR and CDR2 is FQNEAQ (reference sequence). Trimming left V 5 bases short and J 0 bases short, with 14 bases between. This CDR3 contains 16 residues. This chain's CDR3 is CASSPDQPFSGNTIYF. Here the CDR3 DNA reads TGTGCCAGCAGCCCGGACCAGCCTTTCTCTGGAAACACCATATATTTT. Together with reference TRBV7-9 and TRBJ1-3, the CDR3 gives the full variable domain: DTGVSQNPRHKITKRGQNVTFRCDPISEHNRLYWYRQTLGQGPEFLTYFQNEAQLEKSRLLSDRFSAERPKGSFSTLEIQRTEQGDSAMYLCASSPDQPFSGNTIYFGEGSWLTVV.

The V gene is TRBV3-1 (or the pseudogene TRBV3-2), the J gene TRBJ1-2; 8 nucleotides match TRBD1. Germline V lookup: CDR1 LGHDT, CDR2 YNNKEL (reference sequence). The CDR3 consists of 13 residues. Losses at the gene ends were 3 bases for V and 11 bases for J; bases not matched to a gene: 8. The CDR3 loop is CASSHVFTGGYTF. The CDR3 nucleotides read TGTGCCAGCAGCCACGTCTTTACAGGGGGGTACACCTTC.

The chain employs TRBV9 and TRBJ1-6; weak D call: TRBD1 (6 bases). Germline values: CDR1 SGDLS, CDR2 YYNGEE. The CDR3 sequence is 16 residues long. With 8 bases removed from V and 9 bases from J, the gap between germline ends came to 24 bases. DNA of the CDR3: TGTGCCAGTGCCCGAGGGGGGCAGCCTTCTACTTCACCCCTCCACTTT. Its protein is CASARGGQPSTSPLHF. The full variable domain, with the rest looked up from reference TRBV9 and TRBJ1-6, is DSGVTQTPKHLITATGQRVTLRCSPRSGDLSVYWYQQSLDQGLQFLIQYYNGEERAKGNILERFSAQQFPDLHSELNLSSLELGDSALYFCASARGGQPSTSPLHFGNGTRLTVT.

This chain connects TRBV6-5 to TRBJ2-5; 7 bases are shared with TRBD2. Trimming removed 6 bases from V and 3 bases from J; junction bases left unmatched: 7. Germline-derived CDR1 and CDR2 are MNHEY and SVGAGI. The length of the CDR3 is 14 residues. CDR3 sequence: CASRSHGGEETQYF. The CDR3 coding sequence is TGTGCCAGCAGATCCCATGGGGGGGAAGAGACCCAGTACTTC.

The chain uses TRBV2 and TRBJ2-1; no firm D call. This CDR3 contains 11 residues. V was shortened by 11 bases and J by 10 bases, with 15 bases between the two germline ends. Germline V CDR1 and CDR2: SNHLY, FYNNEI. In DNA form, the CDR3 reads TGTGCCGGTTCCTACCGATGGGAGCAGTTCTTC. It translates to CAGSYRWEQFF.

This clone was picked up a small number of times. The J gene is TRBJ1-2, the V gene TRBV5-5; 8 bases match TRBD1. The junction had 9 bases not matched to a gene; V was cut back by 3 bases and J by 14 bases. Germline-derived CDR1 and CDR2 are SGHKS and YYEKEE (reference sequence). CDR3 length: 12 amino acids. DNA of the CDR3: TGTGCCAGCAGCTCCTCAACAGGGGGTCAAACCTTC. The encoded protein is CASSSSTGGQTF.

The chain combines TRBV19 with TRBJ2-2; maybe TRBD2 (7 bases). Germline-derived CDR1 and CDR2 are LNHDA and SQIVND (reference sequence). V was cut by 7 bases and J by 6 bases, with 18 bases left in between. The CDR3 has 15 amino acids. The chain's CDR3 is CASTSKKGGAGELFF. CDR3 in DNA: TGTGCCAGTACTTCGAAGAAGGGGGGGGCCGGGGAGCTGTTTTTT.

Here the CDR3 reads CASEAGRPSSYNEQFF. The CDR3 coding sequence is TGCGCCAGCGAGGCGGGGAGACCTAGCTCCTACAATGAGCAGTTCTTC. The chain is built from TRBV10-1 and TRBJ2-1; tentative D call: TRBD2 (6 bases). From germline, CDR1 is WNHNN and CDR2 SYGVQD (reference sequence). The CDR3 length is 16 residues. The ends were cut back, 8 bases at V and 0 bases at J, with 17 bases in the middle.

The chain links TRBV7-6 to TRBJ2-2; 9 nucleotides align to TRBD1. The CDR3 sequence is 17 residues long. Per the germline V gene, CDR1 is SGHVS and CDR2 is FNYEAQ. The ends lost 5 bases at V and 2 bases at J; junction bases unmatched: 9. CDR3 in DNA: TGTGCCAGCAGCCTTAGGGGGACAGGGCCAAACACCGGGGAGCTGTTTTTT. This translates into CASSLRGTGPNTGELFF.

V usage is TRBV19 and J usage is TRBJ1-5; 9 bases align to TRBD1. This CDR3 contains 18 residues. After removal of 7 bases from V and 0 bases from J, the junction contained 13 bases not matched to a gene. CDR1 is LNHDA, CDR2 SQIVND, per germline (reference sequence). CDR3 region: CASTPGTGHGYSNQPQHF. The CDR3 nucleotides are TGTGCCAGTACCCCCGGGACAGGGCACGGGTATAGCAATCAGCCCCAGCATTTT.

The chain uses TRBV9 and TRBJ1-1; D possibly corresponds to TRBD1 (5 bases). This CDR3 is built from 16 residues. CDR1 and CDR2 from the germline V gene are SGDLS and YYNGEE. Trimming cost V 4 bases and J 0 bases, with 16 bases left between them. The DNA of the CDR3 is TGTGCCAGCAGCCCCCGACAGTTTAGCATGAACACTGAAGCTTTCTTT. Translating gives CASSPRQFSMNTEAFF.

The chain is built from TRBV19 and TRBJ2-1, with 8 bases lining up with TRBD1. This CDR3 has 14 amino acids. CDR1 is LNHDA and CDR2 is SQIVND in the germline V gene (reference sequence). The trim removed 6 bases at V and 8 bases at J, leaving 9 bases unmatched. This CDR3 is CASRKAQGGDEQFF. The CDR3 DNA reads TGTGCCAGTAGAAAAGCACAGGGGGGCGATGAGCAGTTCTTC.

The chain carries TRBV7-6 and TRBJ1-4; maybe TRBD1 (5 bases). Between the trimmed V and J ends, which lost 0 bases and 7 bases, there was a span of 21 bases. Germline loops: CDR1 SGHVS, CDR2 FNYEAQ. The CDR3 sequence is 18 residues long. As DNA, the CDR3 is TGTGCCAGCAGCTTAGCCCCAAGGCGTCAGGGACCCAGTGAAAAACTGTTTTTT. The encoded protein is CASSLAPRRQGPSEKLFF.

The chain combines TRBV6-5 with TRBJ2-2; 9 positions agree with TRBD1. The CDR3 runs 15 residues. V lost 6 bases, J lost 4 bases, and 6 bases stayed unmatched. Germline CDR1 reads MNHEY; CDR2 reads SVGAGI. This CDR3 is CASRTDRGRTGELFF. The CDR3 DNA is TGTGCCAGCAGGACGGACAGGGGACGCACCGGGGAGCTGTTTTTT.

The CDR3 loop is CASSQDSGGNQPQHF. The CDR3 DNA is TGCGCCAGCAGCCAAGATTCCGGGGGGAATCAGCCCCAGCATTTT. The V and J genes are TRBV4-3 and TRBJ1-5; D is perhaps TRBD1 (5 bases). The ends were cut back, 0 bases at V and 4 bases at J, with 10 bases in the middle. CDR3 length: 15 residues. Germline CDR1 LGHNA, CDR2 YSLEER.

V usage is TRBV9 and J usage is TRBJ2-1; TRBD2 agrees at 8 bases. The CDR3 spans 12 residues. V lost 4 bases, J lost 7 bases, and 1 base stayed unmatched. Per germline, CDR1 SGDLS and CDR2 YYNGEE. The CDR3 protein is CASSTGGNEQFF. The DNA of the CDR3 is TGTGCCAGCAGCACGGGGGGGAATGAGCAGTTCTTC.

The chain uses TRBV7-2 and TRBJ2-2; D remains ambiguous. Trimming took 4 bases from V and 9 from J, leaving 12 bases between them. This CDR3 has 13 amino acids. CDR1 is SGHTA and CDR2 is FQGNSA in the germline V gene. In DNA form, the CDR3 reads TGTGCCAGCAGCTCGCCTCTCGCCTGGGAGCTGTTTTTT. It specifies CASSSPLAWELFF.

The V gene is TRBV6-5, the J gene TRBJ2-2; 10 positions agree with TRBD2. The length of the CDR3 is 15 residues. The junction had 5 bases not matched to a gene; V was cut back by 6 bases and J by 4 bases. Germline V gene sequence: CDR1 MNHEY, CDR2 SVGAGI. The DNA for the CDR3 is TGTGCCAGCAGGCTAGCGGGGGCGCGCACCGGGGAGCTGTTTTTT. It translates to CASRLAGARTGELFF.